The following is a T cell receptor (beta chain) sequence with its context. Its antigen is unidentified. After pathologic assessment, macro-dissection selected premalignant or tumor cells for extraction. The sample is drawn from a study of immune evolution from preneoplasia to lung adenocarcinoma. Points from the study as a whole: Normal lung had the highest top T cell clone frequencies.

Clones were read by immunoSEQ multiplex PCR, and TCRdb kept only the in-frame ones, dropping some. The data contain about 26,000 clones, less than 80% of them seen just once; the ten biggest clones take up about 5.8%. From germline, CDR1 is MDHEN and CDR2 SYDVKM. J lost 7 bases, V lost 6 bases, and 9 bases had no gene match. This CDR3 has 14 amino acids. The chain joins TRBV28 to TRBJ1-2; 9 bases are a match to TRBD1. This sequence originates from a person in their sixties or seventies with invasive lung adenocarcinoma. Some clones in this sample may be carry-over from other donors' samples. The sequenced material came from FFPE invasive lung adenocarcinoma tissue. CDR3 in DNA: TGTGCCAGCAGCCGCAACAGGGGGCTCGGTGGCTACACCTTC. This translates into CASSRNRGLGGYTF.